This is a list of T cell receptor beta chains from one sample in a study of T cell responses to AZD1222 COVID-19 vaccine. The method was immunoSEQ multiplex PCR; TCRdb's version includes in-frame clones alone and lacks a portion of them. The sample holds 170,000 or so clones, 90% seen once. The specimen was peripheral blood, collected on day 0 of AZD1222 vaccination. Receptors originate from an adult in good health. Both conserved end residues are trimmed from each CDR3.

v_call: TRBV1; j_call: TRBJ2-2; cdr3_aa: TSSHPGTSKGGELF
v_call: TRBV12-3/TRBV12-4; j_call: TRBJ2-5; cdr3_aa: ASSPVQETQY
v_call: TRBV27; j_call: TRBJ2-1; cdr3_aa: ASSPIAGGRNEQF
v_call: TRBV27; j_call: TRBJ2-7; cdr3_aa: ASSLRQATYEQY
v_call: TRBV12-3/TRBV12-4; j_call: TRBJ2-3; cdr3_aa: ASSLIGDTQY
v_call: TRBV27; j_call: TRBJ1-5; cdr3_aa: ASPFDRTDSNQPQH
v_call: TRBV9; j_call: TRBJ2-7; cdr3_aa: ASSVAAGGLAGPYEQY
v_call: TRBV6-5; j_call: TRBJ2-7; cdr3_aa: ASSPPPGHYEQY
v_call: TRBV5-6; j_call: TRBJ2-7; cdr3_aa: ASSLGQASYEQY
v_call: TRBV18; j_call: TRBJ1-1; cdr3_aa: ASSGTSVNSAEAF
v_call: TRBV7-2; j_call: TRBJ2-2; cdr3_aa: ASSSLQGGPGELF
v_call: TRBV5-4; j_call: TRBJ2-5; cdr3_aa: ASSPISGGVLETQY
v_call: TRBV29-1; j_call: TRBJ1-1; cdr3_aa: SVGELTEAF
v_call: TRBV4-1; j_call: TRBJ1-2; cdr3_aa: ASSQDSGQGVYGYT
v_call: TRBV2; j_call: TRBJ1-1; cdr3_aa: ASSLVGTGERAF
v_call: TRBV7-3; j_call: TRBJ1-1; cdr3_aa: ASSLDPVNTEAF
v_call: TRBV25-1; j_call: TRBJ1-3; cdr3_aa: ASSEGGAAGNTIY
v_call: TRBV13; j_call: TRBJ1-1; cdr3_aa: ASSPPSGVNTEAF
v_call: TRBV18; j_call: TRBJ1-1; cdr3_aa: ASSLTIDKPHTEAF
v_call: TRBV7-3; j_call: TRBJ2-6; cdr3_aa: ASSPLVGSGANVLT
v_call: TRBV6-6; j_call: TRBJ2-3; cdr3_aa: ASSYTRGDTQY
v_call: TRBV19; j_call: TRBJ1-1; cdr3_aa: ASSRDLNTEAF
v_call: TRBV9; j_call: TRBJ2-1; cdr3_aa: ASQGGAYNEQF
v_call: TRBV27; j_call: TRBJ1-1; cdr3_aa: ASSWTANTEAF
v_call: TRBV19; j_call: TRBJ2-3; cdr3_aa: AISTGADTQY
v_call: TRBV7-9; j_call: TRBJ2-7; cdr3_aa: ASSSTGQAYEQY
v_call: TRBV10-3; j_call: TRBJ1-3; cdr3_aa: AISELGRSSGNTIY
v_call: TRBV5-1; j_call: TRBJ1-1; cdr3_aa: ASSLAQGGTTEAF
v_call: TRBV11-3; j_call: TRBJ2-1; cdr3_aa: ASSSRRQGSYNEQF
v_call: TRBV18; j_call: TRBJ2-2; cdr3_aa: ASSPDNGGELF
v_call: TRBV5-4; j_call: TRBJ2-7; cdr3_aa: ASSLKDAPYEQY
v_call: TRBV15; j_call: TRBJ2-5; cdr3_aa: ATSRGRSQETQY
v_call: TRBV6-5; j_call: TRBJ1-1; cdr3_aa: ASRRGMVTEAF
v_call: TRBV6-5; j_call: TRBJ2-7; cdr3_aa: ASIRGFEQY
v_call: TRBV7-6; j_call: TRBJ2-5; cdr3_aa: ASSFKGGGLQETQY
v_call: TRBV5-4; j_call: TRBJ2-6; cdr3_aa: ASSLGGTGANVLT
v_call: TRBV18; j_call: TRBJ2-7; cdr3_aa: ASSPPVGGYHAYEQY
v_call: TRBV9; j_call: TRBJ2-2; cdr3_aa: ASSVNLVTGELF
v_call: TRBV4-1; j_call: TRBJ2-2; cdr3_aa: ASSQAPLGGGTGELF
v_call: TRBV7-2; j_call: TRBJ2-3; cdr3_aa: ASSQGTSGARSTDTQY
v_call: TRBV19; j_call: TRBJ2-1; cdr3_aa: ASSIFSGAYNEQF
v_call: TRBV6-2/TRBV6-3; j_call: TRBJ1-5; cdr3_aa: ASSLPNNQPQH
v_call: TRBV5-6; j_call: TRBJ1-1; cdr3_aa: ASRGGGMNTEAF
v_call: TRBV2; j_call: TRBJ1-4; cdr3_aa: ASSPRVSTNEKLF